A single sample gave rise to the 14 T cell receptor beta chains below, sequenced in a study of blood T cell repertoires in COVID-19. Data came from immunoSEQ multiplex PCR; TCRdb stores just in-frame clones and leaves some out. The sample includes over 20,000 clones, approximately 90% of them seen just once. The sample consisted of peripheral blood. The receptor source for this set is a man aged 70 or older with active COVID-19.

This clone has a single count. The chain recombines TRBV4-1 with TRBJ1-4; no clear D gene. From germline, CDR1 is MGHRA and CDR2 YSYEKL. Trimming took 0 bases from V and 9 from J, leaving 11 bases between them. The CDR3 covers 14 residues. DNA of the CDR3: TGCGCCAGCAGCCAAGAACGTCTCAGGAAAAAACTGTTTTTT. It translates to CASSQERLRKKLFF.

The chain uses TRBV18 and TRBJ1-3, with D possibly TRBD1 on 5 matching bases. V gave up 1 base and J gave up 4 bases, with 11 bases separating them. The CDR3 runs 15 residues. Germline CDR1 and CDR2: KGHSH and LQKENI. CDR3 nucleotide sequence: TGTGCCAGCTCACCACAGGGACTGTTGGGAAACACCATATATTTT. It specifies CASSPQGLLGNTIYF.

This chain links TRBV27 with TRBJ1-6; D might be TRBD1 (6 bases). The CDR3 covers 14 residues. Looked up from germline, CDR1 is MNHEY and CDR2 is SMNVEV (reference sequence). The V end was cut by 5 bases, the J end by 6 bases, with 11 bases between. CDR3 bases: TGTGCCAGCAGTGTCAGGGGATCTAATTCACCCCTCCACTTT. This encodes CASSVRGSNSPLHF.

The chain combines TRBV5-1 with TRBJ2-5, with unresolved D. The CDR3 extends over 12 amino acids. Germline V gives CDR1 SGHRS, CDR2 YFSETQ. With 5 bases removed from V and 5 bases from J, the gap between germline ends came to 10 bases. CDR3 loop: CASSLGAETQYF. CDR3 in DNA: TGCGCCAGCAGTCTTGGAGCCGAGACCCAGTACTTC.

The rearrangement uses TRBV18 and TRBJ2-1; a possible D gene is TRBD2 (6 bases). Germline CDR1 and CDR2: KGHSH and LQKENI. CDR3 length: 17 residues. V was cut by 3 bases and J by 3 bases, with 18 bases left in between. Here the CDR3 reads CASSPLGTLVNYNEQFF. In DNA form, the CDR3 reads TGTGCCAGCTCACCTCTCGGGACTCTCGTTAACTACAATGAGCAGTTCTTC.

The chain recombines TRBV6-5 with TRBJ2-2, with 8 bases that match TRBD2. The CDR3 contains 14 residues. After removal of 6 bases from V and 6 bases from J, the junction contained 6 bases not matched to a gene. Germline values: CDR1 MNHEY, CDR2 SVGAGI. CDR3 region: CASRLAVGAGELFF. CDR3 nucleotides: TGTGCCAGCAGACTAGCGGTTGGGGCCGGGGAGCTGTTTTTT.

The genes are TRBV7-2 and TRBJ2-3; 8 nucleotides match TRBD1. The CDR3 sequence is 15 residues long. V dropped 5 bases and J dropped 5; count of bases not matched to a gene: 9. Germline V gene lookup returns CDR1 SGHTA and CDR2 FQGNSA. Here the CDR3 reads CASSLTQGGGDTQYF. CDR3 in DNA: TGTGCCAGCAGCCTTACACAGGGGGGTGGAGATACGCAGTATTTT.

The rearrangement joins TRBV30 to TRBJ2-3, with 11 nucleotides matching TRBD2. Losses at the gene ends were 2 bases for V and 0 bases for J; bases not matched to a gene: 4. Germline CDR1 GTSNPN, CDR2 SVGIG (reference sequence). The CDR3 is 16 amino acids. The CDR3 DNA is TGTGCCTGGAGTACCCGGACTAGCGGGAGCACAGATACGCAGTATTTT. Translated: CAWSTRTSGSTDTQYF.

The chain links TRBV7-8 to TRBJ2-3; TRBD1 agrees at 9 bases. The V gene's germline CDR1 is SGHVS and CDR2 FQNEAQ. There are 13 residues in the CDR3. The ends lost 4 bases at V and 8 bases at J; junction bases unmatched: 4. DNA of the CDR3: TGTGCCAGCAGCTCTGACAGGGGGGCTACGCAGTATTTT. It specifies CASSSDRGATQYF.

The chain has TRBV15 and TRBJ2-5; D possibly corresponds to TRBD1 (5 bases). This CDR3 has 13 residues. Trimming took 0 bases from V and 4 from J, leaving 6 bases between them. In germline, CDR1 is LNHNV, CDR2 YYDKDF (reference sequence). CDR3 sequence reads: CATSRDRGETQYF. The CDR3 bases are TGTGCCACCAGCAGAGATAGGGGAGAGACCCAGTACTTC.

The genes are TRBV5-4 and TRBJ1-4; 7 bases fit TRBD1. Germline loops: CDR1 SGHNT, CDR2 YYREEE (reference sequence). J gave up 0 bases and V 0 bases, and 2 bases lay outside the gene matches. This CDR3 is built from 16 residues. The CDR3 bases are TGTGCCAGCAGCTTGGGAGGACAGGCAACTAATGAAAAACTGTTTTTT. Translating gives CASSLGGQATNEKLFF.

This chain links TRBV6-5 with TRBJ1-1; D ambiguous. Germline assignment: CDR1 MNHEY and CDR2 SVGAGI. The CDR3 has 13 amino acids. Trimming cost V 6 bases and J 2 bases, with 10 bases left between them. The CDR3 is CASSQVLNTEAFF. The CDR3 DNA reads TGTGCCAGCAGCCAGGTTTTAAACACTGAAGCTTTCTTT.

The DNA for the CDR3 is TGTGCCAGCAGCCGAGCGGGAGGAGGAGAGCAGTACTTC. It encodes CASSRAGGGEQYF. J is TRBJ2-7 and V is TRBV14; 9 positions match TRBD2. The junction had 5 bases not matched to a gene; V was cut back by 4 bases and J by 7 bases. Germline V gene lookup returns CDR1 SGHDN and CDR2 FVKESK. This CDR3 is built from 13 residues.

The chain couples TRBV19 to TRBJ1-1; TRBD1 might be the D (6 bases). The CDR3 sequence is 13 residues long. Looked up from germline, CDR1 is LNHDA and CDR2 is SQIVND (reference sequence). The V end lost 11 bases, the J end lost 1 base, and 14 bases lay between the germline ends. The chain's CDR3 is CASWTATNTEAFF. CDR3 DNA: TGTGCCTCCTGGACAGCGACGAACACTGAAGCTTTCTTT.